The entry below gives a single T cell receptor (beta chain) sequence along with its context. Its antigen is currently unknown. Germline values: CDR1 SNHLY, CDR2 FYNNEI. After removal of 6 bases from V and 4 bases from J, the junction contained 6 bases not matched to a gene. This CDR3 comprises 14 residues. This sample is drawn from a study of STAT5B mutations in CD4+ large granular lymphocyte leukemia. Study-level findings and limits: Patient CD4-sorted repertoires looked more clonal than healthy CD4+ repertoires, even without putative leukemic clones. Higher CD4+ than CD8+ T-LGLL clonality might reflect small sample size. No patients shared main leukemic clonotypes, though less than 30% appeared at low frequency elsewhere.

Produced via immunoSEQ multiplex PCR; TCRdb's table is partial and in-frame only. This sample carries roughly 30,000 clones, approximately 69% of them seen once, and the ten largest clones take around 1%. The source material was CD4+ T cells from blood buffy coats. The TCR comes from a human donor in good health. The gene calls are TRBV2 and TRBJ1-2, with TRBD1 identical over 9 bases. The CDR3 nucleotides read TGTGCCAGCAGGACTTCGACAGGGGGCTATGGCTACACCTTC. Translated: CASRTSTGGYGYTF.